These 19 T cell receptor beta chains originate from one sample sequenced in a study of OX40 agonist ivuxolimab in advanced cancers. Generated by immunoSEQ multiplex PCR, the TCRdb table keeps only in-frame clones and is missing some. In the table there are roughly 58,000 clones, 85% of which are singletons. The sequencing used CD4+ or CD8+ T cells sorted from blood, collected in a trial of the OX40 agonist ivuxolimab. Receptors originate from an adult with an advanced solid tumor such as melanoma, head and neck, liver or kidney cancer.

This clone occurred a few times. CDR3 sequence (DNA): TGTGCCAGCAGACGCGAGCCAACACAAGAGACCCAGTACTTC. It encodes CASRREPTQETQYF. The chain links TRBV6-5 to TRBJ2-5, with D unclear. The germline V and J ends were trimmed by 6 bases and 2 bases, with 13 bases remaining between them. This CDR3 region has 14 residues. From germline, CDR1 is MNHEY and CDR2 SVGAGI.

This clone was seen more than once but under ten times. This chain joins TRBV29-1 and TRBJ1-5; no clear D. The V gene lost 3 bases and the J gene lost 6 bases, with 12 bases spanning the gap. The CDR3 length is 13 residues. Per the germline V gene, CDR1 is SQVTM and CDR2 is ANQGSEA. The CDR3 protein is CSVEMERGQPQHF. CDR3 DNA: TGCAGCGTTGAGATGGAGCGCGGTCAGCCCCAGCATTTT.

DNA for the CDR3: TGTGCCAGCAGCCCCCGACTAGCGGGAGGCACAGATACGCAGTATTTT. Its translation: CASSPRLAGGTDTQYF. V gene TRBV11-3 combines with J gene TRBJ2-3; 12 bases are a match to TRBD2. Germline values: CDR1 SGHNT, CDR2 YENEEA. J was trimmed by 1 base and V by 5 bases; bases with no gene match: 4. The CDR3 loop spans 16 amino acids.

V usage is TRBV9 and J usage is TRBJ2-3, with 7 bases lining up with TRBD1. There are 16 residues in the CDR3. Trimming removed 4 bases from V and 1 base from J; junction bases left unmatched: 9. In germline, CDR1 is SGDLS, CDR2 YYNGEE. The CDR3 nucleotides read TGTGCCAGCAGCCCTGGGAACAGGGGAGGCACAGATACGCAGTATTTT. It encodes CASSPGNRGGTDTQYF.

The chain joins TRBV19 to TRBJ2-3, with 12 bases identical to TRBD2. This CDR3 has 17 residues. Unmatched junction bases numbered 5, after V lost 4 bases and J lost 0 bases. The V gene's germline CDR1 is LNHDA and CDR2 SQIVND (reference sequence). CDR3 sequence: CASSKRTSGVSTDTQYF. The CDR3 DNA sequence: TGTGCCAGTAGTAAAAGGACTAGCGGGGTTAGCACAGATACGCAGTATTTT.

CDR3 sequence reads: CASSSIRPGGIFYEQYF. The CDR3 DNA reads as TGTGCCAGCAGTAGCATAAGGCCCGGGGGAATTTTCTACGAGCAGTACTTC. The chain is built from TRBV2 and TRBJ2-7, with D perhaps matching TRBD2 (6 bases). The V gene lost 5 bases and the J gene lost 3 bases, with 23 bases spanning the gap. The germline gives CDR1 SNHLY, CDR2 FYNNEI. The CDR3 has 17 amino acids.

The V call is TRBV30, the J call TRBJ1-2, with TRBD1 identical over 9 bases. The length of the CDR3 is 13 residues. Germline trimming cut 8 bases from V and 8 bases from J; bases unmatched to any gene: 12. Germline-derived CDR1 and CDR2 are GTSNPN and SVGIG (reference sequence). The CDR3 reads CARNSGTGKGYTF. The CDR3 DNA follows: TGTGCCCGAAATTCCGGGACAGGGAAAGGCTACACCTTC. Full variable domain (remainder filled in from reference TRBV30 and TRBJ1-2): SQTIHQWPATLVQPVGSPLSLECTVEGTSNPNLYWYRQAAGRGLQLLFYSVGIGQISSEVPQNLSASRPQDRQFILSSKKLLLSDSGFYLCARNSGTGKGYTFGSGTRLTVV.

This clone was seen more than once but under ten times. The genes are TRBV5-5 and TRBJ1-3; D is unclear. Germline values: CDR1 SGHKS, CDR2 YYEKEE (reference sequence). Trimming pared 5 bases from V and 3 bases from J, leaving 15 bases between. The CDR3 has 15 residues. The CDR3 is CASSVDRSGGNTIYF. DNA of the CDR3: TGTGCCAGCAGTGTAGACCGATCAGGTGGAAACACCATATATTTT.

CDR3 sequence reads: CSVYHNSGNTIYF. In DNA form, the CDR3 reads TGCAGCGTTTATCATAACTCTGGAAACACCATATATTTT. This chain joins TRBV29-1 and TRBJ1-3; D ambiguous. Germline loops: CDR1 SQVTM, CDR2 ANQGSEA. This CDR3 is 13 amino acids long. The V end lost 5 bases, the J end lost 0 bases, and 8 bases lay between the germline ends.

J is TRBJ2-7 and V is TRBV11-2; 10 bases line up with TRBD2. The CDR3 spans 15 residues. Germline CDR1 is SGHAT and CDR2 is FQNNGV. Trimming took 4 bases from V and 4 from J; bases not matched to a gene: 7. Here the CDR3 reads CASSSSLAGKYEQYF. The CDR3 nucleotides read TGTGCCAGCAGCTCCTCACTAGCGGGGAAGTACGAGCAGTACTTC.

V is TRBV12-5 and J is TRBJ1-5, with TRBD1 identical over 7 bases. The CDR3 length is 14 residues. CDR1 and CDR2 (germline): LGHNT, FRNRAP. Losses at the gene ends were 1 base for V and 5 bases for J; bases not matched to a gene: 2. In nucleotides, the CDR3 is TGTGCTAGTGGTTTGGGACAGGGCTATCAGCCCCAGCATTTT. Residues: CASGLGQGYQPQHF. The variable domain in full, completed from reference TRBV12-5 and TRBJ1-5, reads DARVTQTPRHKVTEMGQEVTMRCQPILGHNTVFWYRQTMMQGLELLAYFRNRAPLDDSGMPKDRFSAEMPDATLATLKIQPSEPRDSAVYFCASGLGQGYQPQHFGDGTRLSIL.

The chain has TRBV14 and TRBJ2-3; tentatively, D is TRBD2 (5 bases). Germline assignment: CDR1 SGHDN and CDR2 FVKESK. The V and J ends lost 0 bases and 4 bases respectively, with 11 bases between them. CDR3 length: 15 amino acids. This CDR3 is CASSQENGGADTQYF. For the CDR3, the DNA is TGTGCCAGCAGCCAAGAGAATGGAGGCGCAGATACGCAGTATTTT.

The chain joins TRBV11-3 to TRBJ2-1; the match to TRBD1 covers 9 bases. This CDR3 contains 15 residues. CDR1 and CDR2 (germline): SGHNT, YENEEA. V was pared by 7 bases and J by 10 bases, with 14 bases of the junction left unmatched. CDR3 sequence reads: CASTSGGTGQREQFF. The CDR3 DNA is TGTGCCAGCACCTCTGGGGGGACAGGGCAAAGGGAGCAGTTCTTC.

V gene TRBV14 combines with J gene TRBJ2-3; D gene uncertain. CDR3 length equals 14 residues. Between the trimmed V and J ends, which lost 2 bases and 2 bases, there was a span of 8 bases. Germline V CDR1 and CDR2: SGHDN, FVKESK. Here the CDR3 reads CASSQRSSTDTQYF. The CDR3 DNA is TGTGCCAGCAGCCAACGGTCCTCCACAGATACGCAGTATTTT.

The genes are TRBV9 and TRBJ2-1; the match to TRBD2 covers 10 bases. This CDR3 has 19 amino acids. The germline V gene has CDR1 SGDLS and CDR2 YYNGEE. Trimming took 1 base from V and 1 from J; bases not matched to a gene: 11. The CDR3 spells CASSVSPTSGKGSYNEQFF. In DNA form, the CDR3 reads TGTGCCAGCAGCGTATCCCCAACTAGCGGGAAGGGATCCTACAATGAGCAGTTCTTC.

The chain recombines TRBV18 with TRBJ2-2; 8 bases fit TRBD2. Germline lookup yields CDR1 KGHSH and CDR2 LQKENI. The CDR3 has 19 amino acids. Germline trimming cut 6 bases from V and 1 base from J; bases unmatched to any gene: 16. Written as DNA, the CDR3 is TGTGCCAGCTCCCCATTGGAAGCGGGAGACCCCTTGAACACCGGGGAGCTGTTTTTT. Protein sequence: CASSPLEAGDPLNTGELFF.

The chain combines TRBV29-1 with TRBJ1-2, with TRBD1 as a possible D gene (6 bases). The CDR3 length is 14 residues. Germline values: CDR1 SQVTM, CDR2 ANQGSEA. V was shortened by 3 bases and J by 2 bases, with 13 bases between the two germline ends. DNA for the CDR3: TGCAGCGTTGAGGGGGCGGGGGGCAACTATGGCTACACCTTC. Its translation is CSVEGAGGNYGYTF.

V usage is TRBV11-3 and J usage is TRBJ1-2, with D perhaps TRBD1 (6 bases). Germline V CDR1 and CDR2: SGHNT, YENEEA. Between the trimmed V and J ends, which lost 5 bases and 7 bases, there was a span of 17 bases. The CDR3 runs 14 residues. The CDR3 loop reads CASSQDPTGLGYTF. In DNA form, the CDR3 reads TGTGCCAGCAGCCAGGACCCGACAGGCCTTGGCTACACCTTC.

This clone is labeled as medium-sized (0.01 to 0.1%). The J gene is TRBJ2-5, the V gene TRBV4-3; a possible D gene is TRBD2 (6 bases). Trimming stripped 3 bases from V and 4 bases from J, with 9 bases between. The CDR3 totals 13 residues. Per the germline V gene, CDR1 is LGHNA and CDR2 is YSLEER. The CDR3 nucleotides are TGCGCCAGCAGCCAGGGGAGGCGAGAGACCCAGTACTTC. Translated: CASSQGRRETQYF.